The present entry profiles one T cell receptor beta chain with its context. The CDR3 extends over 16 amino acids. The ends were cut back, 3 bases at V and 0 bases at J, with 13 bases in the middle. Per germline, CDR1 SNHLY and CDR2 FYNNEI. The data were produced by immunoSEQ multiplex PCR, yet TCRdb's version contains in-frame clones alone and is incomplete. The sample lists about 310,000 clones, 80% to 90% occurring once. This record comes from a study of blood T cell repertoires in COVID-19. The sample was peripheral blood. The J gene is TRBJ2-3, the V gene TRBV2; D gene unclear. The origin of this receptor is a man between 45 and 60 years old with active or convalescent COVID-19. The CDR3 sequence is CASSDPSLGSTDTQYF. The CDR3 DNA is TGTGCCAGCAGTGACCCATCTTTGGGCAGCACAGATACGCAGTATTTT. Complete variable domain (other parts from reference TRBV2 and TRBJ2-3): EPEVTQTPSHQVTQMGQEVILRCVPISNHLYFYWYRQILGQKVEFLVSFYNNEISEKSEIFDDQFSVERPDGSNFTLKIRSTKLEDSAMYFCASSDPSLGSTDTQYFGPGTRLTVL.